What follows are 25 T cell receptor beta chains derived from one specimen sequenced in a study of T cell responses to AZD1222 COVID-19 vaccine. Repertoires were generated with immunoSEQ multiplex PCR, while TCRdb's copy carries only in-frame clones and drops some. This sample carries just under 95,000 clones, about nine tenths of them seen once, and the ten largest clones take around a fifth. Sample: peripheral blood, taken on day 0 of AZD1222 vaccination. The source of these receptors is an adult in good health.

The chain joins TRBV11-2 to TRBJ2-3; D possibly corresponds to TRBD2 (6 bases). V was clipped by 1 base and J by 5 bases, with 16 bases between them. This CDR3 is 16 amino acids long. CDR1 and CDR2 from the germline V gene are SGHAT and FQNNGV. CDR3 nucleotides: TGTGCCAGCAGCTTAGGCGGGGACCCCTGGGGAGATACGCAGTATTTT. This gives the protein CASSLGGDPWGDTQYF.

The V gene is TRBV6-1, the J gene TRBJ2-7, with D perhaps matching TRBD1 or TRBD2 (5 bases each). The V and J ends lost 1 base and 3 bases respectively, with 19 bases between them. This CDR3 is built from 17 residues. The germline V gene encodes CDR1 MNHNS and CDR2 SASEGT. The CDR3 sequence is CASSEGGRQKMNYEQYF. DNA of the CDR3: TGTGCCAGCAGTGAAGGGGGACGGCAAAAAATGAACTACGAGCAGTACTTC.

J is TRBJ1-6 and V is TRBV7-8, with 8 positions matching TRBD1. This CDR3 spans 19 amino acids. V shed 6 bases and J 1 base; nucleotides not matched to a gene: 14. In germline, CDR1 is SGHVS, CDR2 FQNEAQ. The DNA for the CDR3 is TGTGCCAGCAGGGGAGGACAGGGAAGTATGCGGTCCTATAATTCACCCCTCCACTTT. It yields the protein CASRGGQGSMRSYNSPLHF.

V is TRBV18 and J is TRBJ2-1, with 10 positions matching TRBD2. The CDR3 spans 15 residues. J was trimmed by 6 bases and V by 3 bases; bases with no gene match: 5. Germline lookup yields CDR1 KGHSH and CDR2 LQKENI. The CDR3 bases are TGTGCCAGCTCACCTGTAGCGGGGGGAATCAATGAGCAGTTCTTC. Amino acids: CASSPVAGGINEQFF. The complete variable domain, with remaining parts taken from reference TRBV18 and TRBJ2-1, reads NAGVMQNPRHLVRRRGQEARLRCSPMKGHSHVYWYRQLPEEGLKFMVYLQKENIIDESGMPKERFSAEFPKEGPSILRIQQVVRGDSAAYFCASSPVAGGINEQFFGPGTRLTVL.

The chain employs TRBV5-1 and TRBJ1-2; D might be TRBD1 (5 bases). Trimming removed 0 bases from V and 4 bases from J, with 10 bases in between. CDR1 and CDR2 (germline): SGHRS, YFSETQ. This CDR3 is built from 14 residues. In DNA form, the CDR3 reads TGCGCCAGCAGCTTGGCCGGGGGATCCTATGGCTACACCTTC. Amino acids: CASSLAGGSYGYTF.

The CDR3 DNA sequence: TGTGCCAGCAGCCCCAGGGTGCGAAGCGAGCAGTACTTC. This encodes CASSPRVRSEQYF. The rearrangement links TRBV7-9 to TRBJ2-7; possibly TRBD1 for D (5 bases). The CDR3 is 13 amino acids. Germline values: CDR1 SEHNR, CDR2 FQNEAQ (reference sequence). Trimming removed 5 bases at V and 6 bases at J, with 14 bases between.

The chain combines TRBV30 with TRBJ2-5, with D hard to call. Germline V lookup: CDR1 GTSNPN, CDR2 SVGIG (reference sequence). The CDR3 runs 12 residues. V shed 2 bases and J shed 3 bases, with 7 bases lying between them. The CDR3 bases are TGTGCCTGGAGTTTCATAAAAGAGACCCAGTACTTC. Translating it yields CAWSFIKETQYF.

V gene TRBV10-3 combines with J gene TRBJ1-1; maybe TRBD1 (5 bases). The V gene's germline CDR1 is ENHRY and CDR2 SYGVKD. V was pared by 1 base and J by 2 bases, with 11 bases between. The CDR3 is 15 residues long. The CDR3 region is CAISEWGGRNTEAFF. For the CDR3, the DNA is TGTGCCATCAGTGAGTGGGGGGGAAGAAACACTGAAGCTTTCTTT.

This clone was counted once. The J gene is TRBJ2-2, the V gene TRBV18; D gene ambiguous. Germline lookup yields CDR1 KGHSH and CDR2 LQKENI. V lost 3 bases, J lost 5 bases, and 7 bases lay in between. This CDR3 is 13 amino acids long. The CDR3 loop is CASSPGQTGELFF. The CDR3 nucleotides read TGTGCCAGCTCACCGGGTCAAACCGGGGAGCTGTTTTTT.

The J gene is TRBJ2-5, the V gene TRBV6-4; possible D gene TRBD2, 6 bases. V was shortened by 1 base and J by 3 bases, with 9 bases between the two germline ends. CDR3 length equals 14 residues. Germline lookup yields CDR1 MRHNA and CDR2 SNTAGT. CDR3 in amino acids: CASSDYGGEETQYF. In nucleotides, the CDR3 is TGTGCCAGCAGTGACTACGGAGGGGAAGAGACCCAGTACTTC.

V and J are TRBV6-5 and TRBJ1-3; 9 positions agree with TRBD1. The germline V gene has CDR1 MNHEY and CDR2 SVGAGI. The CDR3 spans 14 residues. V lost 6 bases to trimming and J lost 9 bases; unmatched junction nucleotides: 9. CDR3 sequence (DNA): TGTGCCAGCAGATCCCCGGGACAGGGTTCCACCATATATTTT. This gives the protein CASRSPGQGSTIYF.

This chain links TRBV7-2 with TRBJ2-1, with TRBD2 matching 7 bases. Trimming cost V 2 bases and J 0 bases; bases outside gene matches: 4. Germline loops: CDR1 SGHTA, CDR2 FQGNSA. The CDR3 runs 16 residues. The CDR3 DNA follows: TGTGCCAGCAGCTTAATGGGGGGGGGCTCCTACAATGAGCAGTTCTTC. It yields the protein CASSLMGGGSYNEQFF.

This rearrangement joins TRBV18 to TRBJ2-3, with D maybe TRBD2 (7 bases). Trimming pared 0 bases from V and 2 bases from J, leaving 15 bases between. The V gene's germline CDR1 is KGHSH and CDR2 LQKENI. This CDR3 region has 17 residues. Written as DNA, the CDR3 is TGTGCCAGCTCACCACCGTCTCTGGCGGGGGCCACAGATACGCAGTATTTT. Translating gives CASSPPSLAGATDTQYF.

The rearrangement joins TRBV5-1 to TRBJ1-6; unclear D gene. CDR3 length: 18 amino acids. CDR1 is SGHRS and CDR2 is YFSETQ in the germline V gene. With 4 bases removed from V and 8 bases from J, the gap between germline ends came to 25 bases. The CDR3 loop is CASSPEAPGPRRDSPLHF. CDR3 in DNA: TGCGCCAGCAGCCCCGAAGCCCCCGGGCCTCGGAGGGATTCACCCCTCCACTTT.

The chain uses TRBV7-3 and TRBJ1-1; possibly TRBD1 for D (5 bases). This CDR3 spans 13 amino acids. The germline CDR1 and CDR2 sequences are SGHTA and FQGTGA. Trimming cost V 8 bases and J 1 base, with 11 bases left between them. For the CDR3, the DNA is TGTGCCAGCTCAAGACAGCGGAACACTGAAGCTTTCTTT. This sequence encodes CASSRQRNTEAFF.

This clone came up once. The chain combines TRBV5-4 with TRBJ1-2; 7 nucleotides align to TRBD1. This CDR3 has 14 residues. J was trimmed by 7 bases and V by 2 bases; bases with no gene match: 8. Germline CDR1 and CDR2: SGHNT and YYREEE (reference sequence). The CDR3 region is CASSLTYRGGGYTF. For the CDR3, the DNA is TGTGCCAGCAGCTTAACGTACAGGGGTGGTGGCTACACCTTC.

The rearrangement joins TRBV3-1 (or the pseudogene TRBV3-2) to TRBJ1-2; the D gene is possibly TRBD1 (5 bases). V was shortened by 7 bases and J by 7 bases, with 28 bases between the two germline ends. CDR3 size: 17 residues. Per germline, CDR1 LGHDT and CDR2 YNNKEL (reference sequence). The CDR3 region has the DNA TGTGCCAGCACCGATGCTTTATACCTGGTTAGGGGAGGTGGCTACACCTTC. Translation gives CASTDALYLVRGGGYTF.

The chain has TRBV19 and TRBJ2-5; TRBD1 aligns across 7 bases. This CDR3 contains 16 residues. After removal of 5 bases from V and 5 bases from J, the junction contained 14 bases not matched to a gene. CDR1 is LNHDA, CDR2 SQIVND, per germline (reference sequence). Written as DNA, the CDR3 is TGTGCCAGTAGTCCCACCGGACAGGTAACGTGGGAGACCCAGTACTTC. It yields the protein CASSPTGQVTWETQYF.

CDR3: CAISDSRQGNTEAFF. Here the CDR3 DNA reads TGTGCCATCAGTGACTCAAGACAGGGGAACACTGAAGCTTTCTTT. The chain is built from TRBV10-3 and TRBJ1-1; 7 bases match TRBD1. Germline loops: CDR1 ENHRY, CDR2 SYGVKD. The ends lost 3 bases at V and 1 base at J; junction bases unmatched: 5. The length of the CDR3 is 15 residues.

The J gene is TRBJ2-1, the V gene TRBV27; 7 nucleotides agree with TRBD2. The J segment lost 6 bases and the V segment lost 2 bases, leaving 10 bases of the junction unmatched. Germline CDR1 MNHEY, CDR2 SMNVEV (reference sequence). The length of the CDR3 is 16 residues. CDR3 in amino acids: CASSLNGAGVPNEQFF. CDR3 nucleotide sequence: TGTGCCAGCAGTTTAAATGGCGCGGGGGTTCCCAATGAGCAGTTCTTC.

The CDR3 nucleotides read TGTGCCAGCACCCATATTGGGGGCTATGGCTACACCTTC. The encoded protein is CASTHIGGYGYTF. The V call is TRBV11-3, the J call TRBJ1-2; D possibly corresponds to TRBD1 (5 bases). The V end lost 7 bases, the J end lost 4 bases, and 13 bases lay between the germline ends. CDR3 length: 13 residues. Germline lookup yields CDR1 SGHNT and CDR2 YENEEA.

The rearrangement uses TRBV6-2 or TRBV6-3 and TRBJ1-4; tentatively, D is TRBD1 (6 bases). This CDR3 has 14 residues. Germline assignment: CDR1 MNHEY and CDR2 SVGEGT. V was shortened by 4 bases and J by 8 bases, with 14 bases between the two germline ends. CDR3 nucleotides: TGTGCCAGCAGTTTGGACAGAGGGTGGGAAAAACTGTTTTTT. Encoded protein: CASSLDRGWEKLFF.

V gene TRBV3-1 (or the pseudogene TRBV3-2) combines with J gene TRBJ2-7; no definite D call. Germline values: CDR1 LGHDT, CDR2 YNNKEL (reference sequence). The CDR3 consists of 12 residues. Trimming cost V 1 base and J 3 bases, with 4 bases left between them. The CDR3, as DNA: TGTGCCAGCAGCCAAGTTCTCTACGAGCAGTACTTC. This encodes CASSQVLYEQYF.

The chain links TRBV24-1 to TRBJ2-4; TRBD1 matches at 8 bases. CDR1 KGHDR and CDR2 SFDVKD come from the germline V gene. Germline trimming cut 3 bases from V and 9 bases from J; bases unmatched to any gene: 6. The CDR3 loop spans 14 amino acids. The CDR3 DNA reads TGTGCCACCAGTGATAAAGGACAGGGCGCCATTCAGTACTTC. Its translation: CATSDKGQGAIQYF.

This clone was observed a single time. The chain joins TRBV10-3 to TRBJ2-3; 10 positions match TRBD2. The germline CDR1 and CDR2 sequences are ENHRY and SYGVKD. The CDR3 totals 15 residues. V gave up 8 bases and J gave up 4 bases; unmatched junction bases: 9. CDR3 coding DNA: TGTGCCATCGCACCAGCGGGGGGGCCGGCAGATACGCAGTATTTT. This encodes CAIAPAGGPADTQYF.